The rows below give T cell receptor beta chains drawn from one sample of a study of shared clonotypes between healthy human individuals. The protocol was immunoSEQ multiplex PCR, while the TCRdb copy is restricted to in-frame clones and leaves out a portion. The repertoire holds fewer than 600,000 clones, with about four fifths as singletons. Input material: PBMCs. These receptors all stem from a woman between 35 and 50 years old in good health. Some clones in this sample may be carry-over from other donors' samples. Both conserved end residues are part of each CDR3. The D gene is left open where the match is weak. Clone size is not always given. Where it is, it says once, few, many or a class for expanded clones.

v_gene	d_gene	j_gene	abundance	CDR3aa	CDR3nt
TRBV7-2	TRBD1	TRBJ2-7	NA	CASSPRTGWDEQYF	TGTGCCAGCAGCCCCCGGACAGGGTGGGACGAGCAGTACTTC
TRBV7-2	NA	TRBJ1-3	NA	CASSFTGSGNTIYF	TGTGCCAGCAGCTTTACGGGATCTGGAAACACCATATATTTT
TRBV19	TRBD1	TRBJ1-5	NA	CASRTGGFWHF	TGTGCCAGTAGGACAGGGGGCTTCTGGCATTTT
TRBV29-1	TRBD2	TRBJ2-7	NA	CSVGTSGSTSEQYF	TGCAGCGTTGGGACTAGCGGGAGTACTAGCGAGCAGTACTTC
TRBV28	TRBD1	TRBJ2-7	NA	CASSSGQGAPYEQYF	TGTGCCAGCAGTTCCGGACAGGGGGCGCCGTACGAGCAGTACTTC
TRBV10-1	NA	TRBJ1-3	NA	CASSEGAPSGNTIYF	TGCGCCAGCAGTGAGGGGGCCCCGTCAGGAAACACCATATATTTT
TRBV19	NA	TRBJ1-5	NA	CASSIWGDNQPQHF	TGTGCCAGTAGTATTTGGGGGGACAATCAGCCCCAGCATTTT
TRBV19	NA	TRBJ2-3	NA	CASSTRTEENVLAFTQYF	TGTGCCAGTAGTACAAGGACGGAGGAGAATGTCCTGGCCTTTACGCAGTATTTT
TRBV19	NA	TRBJ2-7	few	CASSKDRTPLYEQYF	TGTGCCAGTAGCAAAGACAGGACCCCCCTATACGAGCAGTACTTC
TRBV29-1	NA	TRBJ2-5	NA	CSVVEVGETQYF	TGCAGCGTCGTGGAGGTTGGTGAGACCCAGTACTTC
TRBV6-4	NA	TRBJ2-7	NA	CASPNRDGEQYF	TGTGCCAGCCCGAACAGGGATGGCGAGCAGTACTTC
TRBV10-3	NA	TRBJ1-1	NA	CATNTLNTEAFF	TGTGCCACCAACACCTTGAACACTGAAGCTTTCTTT
TRBV19	NA	TRBJ1-1	once	CASSPIGWESTEAFF	TGTGCCAGTAGTCCCATAGGGTGGGAGTCAACTGAAGCTTTCTTT
TRBV2	NA	TRBJ1-1	NA	CASSASLGVAFF	TGTGCCAGCAGCGCCTCCCTGGGTGTAGCTTTCTTT
TRBV28	TRBD2	TRBJ2-2	once	CASTPSGTTGELFF	TGTGCCAGCACCCCTAGCGGGACCACCGGGGAGCTGTTTTTT
TRBV28	TRBD1	TRBJ2-7	NA	CASSPGTGYREQYF	TGTGCCAGCAGTCCCGGGACAGGGTATCGCGAGCAGTACTTC
TRBV11-2	NA	TRBJ2-7	NA	CASSLGSGPLYTF	TGTGCCAGCAGCTTAGGTTCAGGACCACTCTATACTTTC
TRBV18	NA	TRBJ1-5	NA	CASSPLGGAQPQHF	TGTGCCAGCTCACCACTTGGGGGGGCCCAGCCCCAGCATTTT
TRBV27	NA	TRBJ1-2	NA	CASSVTAFPGDGYGYTF	TGTGCCAGCAGTGTTACCGCCTTTCCGGGGGACGGCTATGGCTACACCTTC
TRBV29-1	TRBD2	TRBJ2-1	NA	CSVQPGLASNEQFF	TGCAGCGTTCAGCCGGGACTAGCTTCGAATGAGCAGTTCTTC
TRBV30	NA	TRBJ1-3	NA	CAWSVTGPLSGNTIYF	TGTGCCTGGAGTGTGACGGGGCCCCTCTCTGGAAACACCATATATTTT
TRBV29-1	NA	TRBJ2-7	NA	CSARNGFMGDYEQYF	TGCAGCGCCCGGAACGGCTTTATGGGGGACTACGAGCAGTACTTC
TRBV6-6	NA	TRBJ2-7	NA	CASTRQSFHEQYF	TGTGCCAGCACTCGACAAAGTTTCCACGAGCAGTACTTC
TRBV5-1	TRBD2	TRBJ2-2	NA	CASSPGLAGAGGELFF	TGCGCCAGCAGCCCGGGACTAGCGGGAGCGGGCGGGGAGCTGTTTTTT
TRBV28	NA	TRBJ1-1	few	CASNSNSRGNTEAFF	TGTGCCAGCAATTCCAACTCGAGGGGGAACACTGAAGCTTTCTTT
TRBV18	NA	TRBJ2-7	NA	CASSPSGNRLAHEQYF	TGTGCCAGCTCACCGTCAGGGAATCGGCTAGCCCACGAGCAGTACTTC
TRBV9	TRBD2	TRBJ2-7	NA	CASSPNSGSGGEQYF	TGTGCCAGCAGCCCCAATAGCGGGAGTGGTGGCGAGCAGTACTTC
TRBV29-1	TRBD1	TRBJ2-5	NA	CSGDRGGETQYF	TGCAGCGGGGACAGGGGGGGAGAGACCCAGTACTTC
TRBV5-1	TRBD2	TRBJ2-3	NA	CASSLNSGRGTDTQYF	TGCGCCAGCAGCTTGAATAGCGGGAGGGGCACAGATACGCAGTATTTT
TRBV18	NA	TRBJ2-1	NA	CASSPLEGARNEQFF	TGTGCCAGCTCACCCCTGGAGGGGGCTCGGAATGAGCAGTTCTTC
TRBV11-2	NA	TRBJ1-1	NA	CASSTADRIVNTEAFF	TGTGCCAGCAGCACCGCCGATAGAATAGTGAACACTGAAGCTTTCTTT
TRBV2	NA	TRBJ1-3	NA	CASSETSGNTIYF	TGTGCCAGCAGTGAAACATCTGGAAACACCATATATTTT
TRBV2	NA	TRBJ1-5	NA	CASTRTEGSNQPQHF	TGTGCCAGCACCCGGACAGAAGGAAGCAATCAGCCCCAGCATTTT
TRBV2	NA	TRBJ1-3	NA	CASRAGYSGNTIYF	TGTGCCAGCAGAGCAGGGTACTCTGGAAACACCATATATTTT
TRBV10-1	TRBD2	TRBJ2-7	NA	CASSDLGLAGSSYEQYF	TGCGCCAGCAGTGACCTGGGACTAGCGGGTTCGTCCTACGAGCAGTACTTC
TRBV30	NA	TRBJ1-6	NA	CAWSPGDSPLHF	TGTGCCTGGAGTCCGGGGGATTCACCCCTCCACTTT
TRBV7-8	NA	TRBJ1-5	NA	CASSLALGAPNQPQHF	TGTGCCAGCAGCTTAGCTTTGGGAGCACCCAATCAGCCCCAGCATTTT
TRBV30	NA	TRBJ1-1	few	CAWSVRYTEAFF	TGTGCCTGGAGTGTACGTTACACTGAAGCTTTCTTT
TRBV2	NA	TRBJ2-3	few	CASSRDNGAAADTQYF	TGTGCCAGCAGTAGGGACAATGGAGCCGCGGCAGATACGCAGTATTTT
TRBV2	NA	TRBJ2-1	NA	CASSVGSEQFF	TGTGCCAGCAGTGTCGGGAGTGAGCAGTTCTTC
TRBV5-6	NA	TRBJ2-1	NA	CASSLPEGEQFF	TGTGCCAGCAGCTTGCCCGAGGGTGAGCAGTTCTTC
TRBV11-2	NA	TRBJ2-3	NA	CASSLERGTDTQYF	TGTGCCAGCAGCTTAGAGCGGGGCACAGATACGCAGTATTTT